This TCR beta chain is from a study of beta chain features in type 1 diabetes. This clone came up a few times. Its antigen remains unknown. TCRB transcripts that were expressed got sequenced, as all of the isolated RNA had been reverse transcribed. Profiled with immunoSEQ multiplex PCR; TCRdb holds only in-frame clones, not every one. The sample has more than 550,000 clones; roughly 13% are singletons. A single heparinised draw of roughly 0.11 L on average was taken per donor. CD45RO/CCR7/CD25/CD127/CD95/CD27 separated CD4+ naive, central memory, regulatory and stem cell-like memory cells by sorting. Study conclusions and caveats: Researchers could not determine here whether HLA type influences TCRB rearrangement. Insertions at VDJ junctions were less frequent in type 1 diabetes patients. These patients also deleted more nucleotides at the same junctions. Shorter TCRB CDR3s, moderately but significantly so, marked every one of the four CD4+ subsets in Type 1 diabetes patients.

This CDR3 has 16 amino acids. CDR1 and CDR2 (germline): SGHAT, FQDESV (reference sequence). The ends were cut back, 2 bases at V and 4 bases at J, with 15 bases in the middle. The receptor was derived from a man aged 18-30 years with type 1 diabetes. Sequenced material: naive CD4+ T cells from blood. This chain links TRBV11-1 with TRBJ2-1; D tentatively fits TRBD1 or TRBD2 (5 bases each). The CDR3 region is CASSLTGALEYNEQFF. In nucleotides, the CDR3 is TGTGCCAGCAGCTTAACCGGGGCCCTGGAATACAATGAGCAGTTCTTC.